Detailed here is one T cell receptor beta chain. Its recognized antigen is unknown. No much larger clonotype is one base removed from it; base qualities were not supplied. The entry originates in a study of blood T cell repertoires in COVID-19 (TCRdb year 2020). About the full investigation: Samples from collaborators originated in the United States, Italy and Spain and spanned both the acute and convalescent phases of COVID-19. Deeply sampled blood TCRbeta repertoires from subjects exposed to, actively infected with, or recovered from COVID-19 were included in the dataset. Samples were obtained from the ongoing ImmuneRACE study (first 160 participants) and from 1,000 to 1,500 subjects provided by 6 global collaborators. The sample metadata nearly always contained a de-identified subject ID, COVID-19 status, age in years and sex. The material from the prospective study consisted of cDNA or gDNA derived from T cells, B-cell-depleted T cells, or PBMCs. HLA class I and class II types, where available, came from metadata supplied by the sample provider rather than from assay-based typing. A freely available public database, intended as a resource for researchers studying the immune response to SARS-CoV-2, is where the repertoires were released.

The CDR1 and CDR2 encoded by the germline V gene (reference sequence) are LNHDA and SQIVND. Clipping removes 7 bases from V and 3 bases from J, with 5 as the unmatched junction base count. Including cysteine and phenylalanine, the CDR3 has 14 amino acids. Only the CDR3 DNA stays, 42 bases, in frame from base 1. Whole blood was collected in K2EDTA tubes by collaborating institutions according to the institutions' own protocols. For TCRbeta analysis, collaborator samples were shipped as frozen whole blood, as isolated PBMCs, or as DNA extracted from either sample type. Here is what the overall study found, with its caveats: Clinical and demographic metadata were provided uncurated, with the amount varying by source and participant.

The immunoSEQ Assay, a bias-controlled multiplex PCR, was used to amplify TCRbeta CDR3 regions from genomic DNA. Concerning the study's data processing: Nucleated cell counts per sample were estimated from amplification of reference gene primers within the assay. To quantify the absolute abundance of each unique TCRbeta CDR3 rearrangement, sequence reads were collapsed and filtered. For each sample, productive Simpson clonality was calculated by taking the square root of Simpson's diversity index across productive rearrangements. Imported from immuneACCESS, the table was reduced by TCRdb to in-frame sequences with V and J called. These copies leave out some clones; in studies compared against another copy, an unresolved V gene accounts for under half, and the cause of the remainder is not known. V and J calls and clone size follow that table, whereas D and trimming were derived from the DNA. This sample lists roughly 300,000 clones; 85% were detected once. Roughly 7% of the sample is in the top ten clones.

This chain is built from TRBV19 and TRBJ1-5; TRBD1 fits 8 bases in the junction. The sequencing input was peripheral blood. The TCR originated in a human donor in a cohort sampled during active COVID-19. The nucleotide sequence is TGTGCCAGTATTTCAGGGGGCTTCAATCAGCCCCAGCATTTT. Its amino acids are CASISGGFNQPQHF.